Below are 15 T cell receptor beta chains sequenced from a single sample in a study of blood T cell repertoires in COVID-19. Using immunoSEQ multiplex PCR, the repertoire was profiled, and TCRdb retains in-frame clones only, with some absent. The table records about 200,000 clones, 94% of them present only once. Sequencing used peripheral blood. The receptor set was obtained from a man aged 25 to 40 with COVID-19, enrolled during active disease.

CDR3 sequence (DNA): TGTGCCAGCAGTACGCCGGAGGGTGTGACTGAAGCTTTCTTT. This codes for CASSTPEGVTEAFF. This chain joins TRBV2 and TRBJ1-1; D gene unclear. The CDR3 sequence is 14 residues long. V lost 5 bases, J lost 5 bases, and 15 bases lay in between. Germline V CDR1 and CDR2: SNHLY, FYNNEI.

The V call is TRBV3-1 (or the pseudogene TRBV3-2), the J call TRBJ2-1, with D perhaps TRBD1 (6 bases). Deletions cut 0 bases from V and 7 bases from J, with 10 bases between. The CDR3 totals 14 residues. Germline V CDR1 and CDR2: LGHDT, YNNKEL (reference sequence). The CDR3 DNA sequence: TGTGCCAGCAGCCAAGAAAGGACAGAGAATGAGCAGTTCTTC. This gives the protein CASSQERTENEQFF.

CDR3 DNA: TGTGCCAGCGGGACTAACTCTGGAAACACCATATATTTT. It translates to CASGTNSGNTIYF. This chain joins TRBV6-5 and TRBJ1-3; TRBD1 is a possible D gene (5 bases). The germline V gene has CDR1 MNHEY and CDR2 SVGAGI. The CDR3 extends over 13 amino acids. V lost 8 bases to trimming and J lost 0 bases, with 8 bases between them.

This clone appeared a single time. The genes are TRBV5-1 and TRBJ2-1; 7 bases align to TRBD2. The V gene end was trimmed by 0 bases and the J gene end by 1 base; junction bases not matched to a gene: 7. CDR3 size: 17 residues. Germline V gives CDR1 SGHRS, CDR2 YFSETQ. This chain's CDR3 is CASSLVEGGISYNEQFF. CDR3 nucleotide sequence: TGCGCCAGCAGCTTGGTCGAGGGAGGGATTTCCTACAATGAGCAGTTCTTC.

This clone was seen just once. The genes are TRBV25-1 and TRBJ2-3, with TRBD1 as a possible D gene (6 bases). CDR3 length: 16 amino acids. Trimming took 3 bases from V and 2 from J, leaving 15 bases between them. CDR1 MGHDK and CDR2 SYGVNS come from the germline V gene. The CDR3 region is CASSEDRGSHTDTQYF. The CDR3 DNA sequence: TGTGCCAGCAGTGAGGACAGAGGCTCGCACACAGATACGCAGTATTTT.

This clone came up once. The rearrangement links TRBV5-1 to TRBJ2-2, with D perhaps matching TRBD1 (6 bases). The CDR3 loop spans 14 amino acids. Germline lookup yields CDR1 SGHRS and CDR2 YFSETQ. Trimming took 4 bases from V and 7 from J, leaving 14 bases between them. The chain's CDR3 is CASSDAAGVGELFF. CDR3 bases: TGCGCCAGCAGCGACGCAGCAGGGGTCGGGGAGCTGTTTTTT.

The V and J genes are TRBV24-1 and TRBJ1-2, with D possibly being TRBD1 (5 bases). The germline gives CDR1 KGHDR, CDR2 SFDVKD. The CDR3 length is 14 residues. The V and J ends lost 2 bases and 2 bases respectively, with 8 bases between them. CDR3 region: CATSDSSGNYGYTF. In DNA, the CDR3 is TGTGCCACCAGTGATTCATCAGGGAACTATGGCTACACCTTC.

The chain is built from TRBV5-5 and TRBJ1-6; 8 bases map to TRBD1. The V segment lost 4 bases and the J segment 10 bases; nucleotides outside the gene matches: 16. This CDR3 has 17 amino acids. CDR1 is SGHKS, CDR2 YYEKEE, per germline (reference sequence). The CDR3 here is CASSGGRSGTGGSPLHF. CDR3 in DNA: TGTGCCAGCAGCGGGGGCCGATCCGGGACAGGAGGATCACCCCTCCACTTT.

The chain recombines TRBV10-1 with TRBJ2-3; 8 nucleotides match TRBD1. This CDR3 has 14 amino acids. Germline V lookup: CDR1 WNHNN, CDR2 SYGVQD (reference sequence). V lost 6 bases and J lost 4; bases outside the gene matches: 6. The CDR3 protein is CASSGDRGSDTQYF. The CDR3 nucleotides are TGCGCCAGCAGCGGCGACAGGGGTTCAGATACGCAGTATTTT.

The CDR3 region has the DNA TGTGCCAGCAGCCTCCTCCCCGGGACAGGGGGCTATGGCTACACCTTC. Translated, it gives CASSLLPGTGGYGYTF. The V call is TRBV3-1 (or the pseudogene TRBV3-2), the J call TRBJ1-2; 11 nucleotides align to TRBD1. V gave up 4 bases and J gave up 4 bases; unmatched junction bases: 8. The germline V gene encodes CDR1 LGHDT and CDR2 YNNKEL (reference sequence). CDR3 length: 16 residues.

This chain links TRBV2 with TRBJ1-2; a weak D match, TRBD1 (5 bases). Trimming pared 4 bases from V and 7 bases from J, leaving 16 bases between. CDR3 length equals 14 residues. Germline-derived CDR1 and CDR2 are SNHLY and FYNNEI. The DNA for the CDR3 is TGTGCCAGCAGTGCGACCCAGGGTGGTTCTGGCTACACCTTC. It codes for CASSATQGGSGYTF.

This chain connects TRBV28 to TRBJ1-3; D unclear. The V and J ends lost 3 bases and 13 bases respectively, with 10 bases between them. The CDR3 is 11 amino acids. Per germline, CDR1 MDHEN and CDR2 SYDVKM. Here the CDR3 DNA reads TGTGCCAGCAGTTTCCGAGCCATGATATATTTT. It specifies CASSFRAMIYF.

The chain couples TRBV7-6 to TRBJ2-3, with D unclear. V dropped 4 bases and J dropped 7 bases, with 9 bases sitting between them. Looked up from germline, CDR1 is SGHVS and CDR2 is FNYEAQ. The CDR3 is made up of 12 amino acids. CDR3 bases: TGTGCCAGCAGCTCCGACTCAAATACGCAGTATTTT. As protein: CASSSDSNTQYF.

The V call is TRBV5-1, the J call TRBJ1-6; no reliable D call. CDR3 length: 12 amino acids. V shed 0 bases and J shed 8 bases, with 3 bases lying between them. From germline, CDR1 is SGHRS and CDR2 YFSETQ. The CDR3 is CASSLVDSPLHF. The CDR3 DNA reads TGCGCCAGCAGCTTGGTAGATTCACCCCTCCACTTT.

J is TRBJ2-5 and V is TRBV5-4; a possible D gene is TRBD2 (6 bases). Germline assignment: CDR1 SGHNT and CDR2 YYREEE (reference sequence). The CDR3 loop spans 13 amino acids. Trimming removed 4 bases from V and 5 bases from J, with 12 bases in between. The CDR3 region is CASSVGGVETQYF. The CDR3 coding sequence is TGTGCCAGCAGCGTCGGCGGGGTGGAGACCCAGTACTTC.